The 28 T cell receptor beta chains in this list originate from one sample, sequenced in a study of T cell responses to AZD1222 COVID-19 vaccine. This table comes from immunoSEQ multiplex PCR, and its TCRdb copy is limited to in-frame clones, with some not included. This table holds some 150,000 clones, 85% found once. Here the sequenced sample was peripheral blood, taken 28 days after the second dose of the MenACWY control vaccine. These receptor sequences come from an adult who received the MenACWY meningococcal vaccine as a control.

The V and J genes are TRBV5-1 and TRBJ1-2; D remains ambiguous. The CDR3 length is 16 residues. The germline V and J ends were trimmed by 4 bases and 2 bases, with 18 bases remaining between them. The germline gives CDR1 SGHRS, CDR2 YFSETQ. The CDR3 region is CASSPGPGATNYGYTF. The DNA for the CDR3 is TGCGCCAGCAGCCCGGGCCCGGGCGCCACAAACTATGGCTACACCTTC.

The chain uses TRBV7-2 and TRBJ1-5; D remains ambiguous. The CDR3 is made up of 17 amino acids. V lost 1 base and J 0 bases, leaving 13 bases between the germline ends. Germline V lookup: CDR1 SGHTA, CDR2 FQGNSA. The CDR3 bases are TGTGCCAGCAGCTTAGGATACCGAGGAGTTAGCAATCAGCCCCAGCATTTT. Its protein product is CASSLGYRGVSNQPQHF.

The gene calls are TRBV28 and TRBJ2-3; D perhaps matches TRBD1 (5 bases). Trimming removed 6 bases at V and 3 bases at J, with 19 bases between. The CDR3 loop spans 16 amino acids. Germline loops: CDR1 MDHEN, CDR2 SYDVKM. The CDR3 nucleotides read TGTGCCAGCAGCCCGGCTGCTCAGGGAAAAACAGATACGCAGTATTTT. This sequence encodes CASSPAAQGKTDTQYF. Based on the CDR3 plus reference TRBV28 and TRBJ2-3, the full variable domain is DVKVTQSSRYLVKRTGEKVFLECVQDMDHENMFWYRQDPGLGLRLIYFSYDVKMKEKGDIPEGYSVSREKKERFSLILESASTNQTSMYLCASSPAAQGKTDTQYFGPGTRLTVL.

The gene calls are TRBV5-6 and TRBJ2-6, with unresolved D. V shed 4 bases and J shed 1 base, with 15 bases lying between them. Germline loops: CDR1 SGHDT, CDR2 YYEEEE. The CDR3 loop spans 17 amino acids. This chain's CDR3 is CASSRGVGWSGANVLTF. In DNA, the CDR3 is TGTGCCAGCAGCCGAGGAGTCGGGTGGTCTGGGGCCAACGTCCTGACTTTC.

This CDR3 reads CASSLGPGNTIYF. CDR3 DNA: TGTGCCAGCAGCCTAGGACCTGGAAACACCATATATTTT. The chain uses TRBV11-3 and TRBJ1-3, with no clear D. With 5 bases removed from V and 2 bases from J, the gap between germline ends came to 7 bases. Germline values: CDR1 SGHNT, CDR2 YENEEA. This CDR3 has 13 amino acids. The full variable domain, its missing parts supplied by reference TRBV11-3 and TRBJ1-3, is EAGVVQSPRYKIIEKKQPVAFWCNPISGHNTLYWYLQNLGQGPELLIRYENEEAVDDSQLPKDRFSAERLKGVDSTLKIQPAELGDSAVYLCASSLGPGNTIYFGEGSWLTVV.

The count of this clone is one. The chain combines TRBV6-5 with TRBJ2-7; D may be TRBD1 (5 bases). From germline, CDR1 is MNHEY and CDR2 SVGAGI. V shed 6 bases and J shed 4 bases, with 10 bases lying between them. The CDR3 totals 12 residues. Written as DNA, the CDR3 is TGTGCCAGCAGAGGAGACAGTTACGAGCAGTACGTC. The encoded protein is CASRGDSYEQYV.

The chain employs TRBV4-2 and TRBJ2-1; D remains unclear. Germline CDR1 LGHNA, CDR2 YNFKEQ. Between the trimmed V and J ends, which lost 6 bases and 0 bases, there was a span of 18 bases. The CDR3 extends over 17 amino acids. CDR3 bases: TGTGCCAGCAGTCCCGTTGGAACTTCCGCCTCCTACAATGAGCAGTTCTTC. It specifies CASSPVGTSASYNEQFF.

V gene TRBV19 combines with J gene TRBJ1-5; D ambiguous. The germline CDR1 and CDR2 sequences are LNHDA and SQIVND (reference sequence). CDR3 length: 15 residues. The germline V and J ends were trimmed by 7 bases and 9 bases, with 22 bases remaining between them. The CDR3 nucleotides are TGTGCCAGTACCGAACACCGGACGGCTGTGACGCCCCAGCATTTT. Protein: CASTEHRTAVTPQHF.

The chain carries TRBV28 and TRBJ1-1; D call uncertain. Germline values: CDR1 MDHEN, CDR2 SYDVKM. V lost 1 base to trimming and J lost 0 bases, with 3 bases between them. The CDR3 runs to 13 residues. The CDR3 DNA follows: TGTGCCAGCAGTTTATTTCTGAACACTGAAGCTTTCTTT. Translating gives CASSLFLNTEAFF.

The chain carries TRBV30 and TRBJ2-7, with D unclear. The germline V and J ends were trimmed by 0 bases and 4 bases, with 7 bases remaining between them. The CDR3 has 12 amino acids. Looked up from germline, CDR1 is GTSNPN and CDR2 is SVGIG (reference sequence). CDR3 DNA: TGTGCCTGGAGTGTCTCTAAATACGAGCAGTACTTC. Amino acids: CAWSVSKYEQYF.

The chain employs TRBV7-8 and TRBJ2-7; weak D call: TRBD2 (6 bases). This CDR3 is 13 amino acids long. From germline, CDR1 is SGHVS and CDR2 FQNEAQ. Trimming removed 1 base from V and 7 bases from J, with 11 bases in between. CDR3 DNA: TGTGCCAGCAGCTTAGTGTCAGCGGGTGAGCAGTACTTC. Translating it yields CASSLVSAGEQYF.

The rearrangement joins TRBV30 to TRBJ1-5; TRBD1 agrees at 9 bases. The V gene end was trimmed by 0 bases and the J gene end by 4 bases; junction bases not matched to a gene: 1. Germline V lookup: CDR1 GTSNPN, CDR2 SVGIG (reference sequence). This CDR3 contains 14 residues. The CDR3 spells CAWSVGTGNQPQHF. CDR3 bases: TGTGCCTGGAGTGTTGGGACAGGGAATCAGCCCCAGCATTTT.

CDR3 residues: CASSEGGPGNEQFF. The CDR3 region has the DNA TGCGCCAGCAGTGAGGGGGGGCCCGGGAATGAGCAGTTCTTC. The chain joins TRBV10-1 to TRBJ2-1; D may be TRBD1 or TRBD2 (6 bases each). Germline V CDR1 and CDR2: WNHNN, SYGVQD (reference sequence). The CDR3 runs 14 residues. Between the trimmed V and J ends, which lost 2 bases and 7 bases, there was a span of 12 bases.

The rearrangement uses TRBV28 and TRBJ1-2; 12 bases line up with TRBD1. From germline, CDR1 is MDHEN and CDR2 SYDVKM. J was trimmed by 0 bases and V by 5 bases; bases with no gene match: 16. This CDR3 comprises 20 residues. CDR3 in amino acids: CASSTTSGQGAGGSNYGYTF. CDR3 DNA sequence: TGTGCCAGCAGTACCACTTCGGGACAGGGGGCTGGGGGATCTAACTATGGCTACACCTTC.

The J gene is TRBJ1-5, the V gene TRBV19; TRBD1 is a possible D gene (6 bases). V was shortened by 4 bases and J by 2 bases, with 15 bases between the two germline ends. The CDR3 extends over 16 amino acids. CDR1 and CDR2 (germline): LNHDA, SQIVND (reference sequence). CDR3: CASSNPRGQGNQPQHF. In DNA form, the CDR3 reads TGTGCCAGTAGTAACCCCCGGGGGCAAGGCAATCAGCCCCAGCATTTT.

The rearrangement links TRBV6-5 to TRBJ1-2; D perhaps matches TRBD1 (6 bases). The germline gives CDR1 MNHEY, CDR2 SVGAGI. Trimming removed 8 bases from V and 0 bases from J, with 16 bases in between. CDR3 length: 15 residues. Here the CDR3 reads CASLPLGHPNYGYTF. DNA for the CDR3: TGTGCCAGCCTCCCCCTGGGACACCCTAACTATGGCTACACCTTC.

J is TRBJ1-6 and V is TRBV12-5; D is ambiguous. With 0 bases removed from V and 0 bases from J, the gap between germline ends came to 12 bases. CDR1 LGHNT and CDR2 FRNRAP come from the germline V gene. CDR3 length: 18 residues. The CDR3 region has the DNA TGTGCTAGTGGTTTGGTACTTGGGCAGCCCTCCTATAATTCACCCCTCCACTTT. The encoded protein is CASGLVLGQPSYNSPLHF. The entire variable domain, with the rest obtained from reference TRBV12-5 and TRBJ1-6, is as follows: DARVTQTPRHKVTEMGQEVTMRCQPILGHNTVFWYRQTMMQGLELLAYFRNRAPLDDSGMPKDRFSAEMPDATLATLKIQPSEPRDSAVYFCASGLVLGQPSYNSPLHFGNGTRLTVT.

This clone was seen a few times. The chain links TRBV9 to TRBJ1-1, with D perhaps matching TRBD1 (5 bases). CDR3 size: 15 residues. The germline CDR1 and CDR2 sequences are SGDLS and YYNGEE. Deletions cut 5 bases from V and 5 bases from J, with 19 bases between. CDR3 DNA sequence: TGTGCCAGCAGTGAAAGGGGCAGGGTCGGAACTGAAGCTTTCTTT. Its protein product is CASSERGRVGTEAFF.

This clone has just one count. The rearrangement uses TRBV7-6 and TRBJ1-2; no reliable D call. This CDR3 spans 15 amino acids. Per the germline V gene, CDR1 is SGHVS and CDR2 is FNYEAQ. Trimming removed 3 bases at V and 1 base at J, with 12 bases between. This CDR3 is CASSFPLGSNYGYTF. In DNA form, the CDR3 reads TGTGCCAGCAGCTTCCCCTTAGGCAGTAACTATGGCTACACCTTC. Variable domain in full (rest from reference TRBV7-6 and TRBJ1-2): GAGVSQSPRYKVTKRGQDVALRCDPISGHVSLYWYRQALGQGPEFLTYFNYEAQQDKSGLPNDRFSAERPEGSISTLTIQRTEQRDSAMYRCASSFPLGSNYGYTFGSGTRLTVV.

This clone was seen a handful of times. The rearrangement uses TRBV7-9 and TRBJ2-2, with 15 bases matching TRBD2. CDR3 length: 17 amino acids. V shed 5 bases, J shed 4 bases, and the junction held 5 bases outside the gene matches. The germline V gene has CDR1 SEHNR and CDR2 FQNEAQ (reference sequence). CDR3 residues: CASSSRTSGGATGELFF. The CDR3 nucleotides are TGTGCCAGCAGCAGCAGGACTAGCGGGGGGGCCACCGGGGAGCTGTTTTTT. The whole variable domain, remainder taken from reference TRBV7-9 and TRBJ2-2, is DTGVSQNPRHKITKRGQNVTFRCDPISEHNRLYWYRQTLGQGPEFLTYFQNEAQLEKSRLLSDRFSAERPKGSFSTLEIQRTEQGDSAMYLCASSSRTSGGATGELFFGEGSRLTVL.

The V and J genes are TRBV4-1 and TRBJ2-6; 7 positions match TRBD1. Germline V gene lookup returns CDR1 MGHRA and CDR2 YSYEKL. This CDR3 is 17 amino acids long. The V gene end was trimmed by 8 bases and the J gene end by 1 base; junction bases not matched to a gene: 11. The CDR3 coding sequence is TGCGCCAGCTTCCCGGGACAGCCCCAATCTGGGGCCAACGTCCTGACTTTC. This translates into CASFPGQPQSGANVLTF.

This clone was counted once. The CDR3 nucleotides are TGTGCCAGCAGCGTAGGGGGCCCCGGCGCCAATGAGCAGTTCTTC. This gives the protein CASSVGGPGANEQFF. This sequence joins TRBV9 and TRBJ2-1, with a weak D call TRBD1 (5 bases). From germline, CDR1 is SGDLS and CDR2 YYNGEE. Trimming took 0 bases from V and 6 from J, leaving 13 bases between them. The CDR3 covers 15 residues.

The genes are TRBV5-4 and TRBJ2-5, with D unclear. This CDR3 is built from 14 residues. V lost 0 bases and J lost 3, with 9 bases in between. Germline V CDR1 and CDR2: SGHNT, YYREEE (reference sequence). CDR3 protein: CASSLELSKETQYF. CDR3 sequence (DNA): TGTGCCAGCAGCTTGGAACTCTCGAAAGAGACCCAGTACTTC. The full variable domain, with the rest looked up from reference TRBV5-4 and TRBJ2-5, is ETGVTQSPTHLIKTRGQQVTLRCSSQSGHNTVSWYQQALGQGPQFIFQYYREEENGRGNFPPRFSGLQFPNYSSELNVNALELDDSALYLCASSLELSKETQYFGPGTRLLVL.

The CDR3 here is CASSLGVGDQPQHF. DNA of the CDR3: TGTGCCAGCAGCTTAGGGGTAGGCGATCAGCCCCAGCATTTT. The chain employs TRBV7-2 and TRBJ1-5; D gene uncertain. Trimming removed 1 base from V and 5 bases from J, with 9 bases in between. The CDR3 runs 14 residues. Germline values: CDR1 SGHTA, CDR2 FQGNSA.

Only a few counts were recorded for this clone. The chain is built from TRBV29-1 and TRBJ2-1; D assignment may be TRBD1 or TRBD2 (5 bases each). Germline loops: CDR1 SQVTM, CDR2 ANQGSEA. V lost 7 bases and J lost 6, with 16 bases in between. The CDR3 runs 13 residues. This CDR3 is CSGGTLLSNEQFF. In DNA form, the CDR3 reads TGCAGCGGGGGGACCCTTTTATCCAATGAGCAGTTCTTC.

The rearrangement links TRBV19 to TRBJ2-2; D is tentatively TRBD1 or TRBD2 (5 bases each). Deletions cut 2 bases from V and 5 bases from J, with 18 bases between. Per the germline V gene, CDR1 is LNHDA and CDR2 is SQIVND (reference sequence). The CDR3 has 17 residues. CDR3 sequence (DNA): TGTGCCAGTAGTATACGGCAGGGTGGGACGGTAACCGGGGAGCTGTTTTTT. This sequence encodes CASSIRQGGTVTGELFF.

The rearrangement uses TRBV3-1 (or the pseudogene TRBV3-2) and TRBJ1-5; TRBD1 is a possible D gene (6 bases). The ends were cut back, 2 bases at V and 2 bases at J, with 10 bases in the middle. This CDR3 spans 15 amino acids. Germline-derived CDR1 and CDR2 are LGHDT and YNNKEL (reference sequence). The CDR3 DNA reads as TGTGCCAGCAGCCAAACAGGGATCCGCAATCAGCCCCAGCATTTT. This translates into CASSQTGIRNQPQHF.

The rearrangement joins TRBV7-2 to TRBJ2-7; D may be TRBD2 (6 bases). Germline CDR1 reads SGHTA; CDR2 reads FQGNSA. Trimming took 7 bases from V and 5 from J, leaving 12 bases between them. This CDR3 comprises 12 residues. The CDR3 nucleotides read TGTGCCAGCACCCGCTGGGGGGACGAGCAGTACTTC. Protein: CASTRWGDEQYF. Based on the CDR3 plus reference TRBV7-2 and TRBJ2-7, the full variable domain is GAGVSQSPSNKVTEKGKDVELRCDPISGHTALYWYRQSLGQGLEFLIYFQGNSAPDKSGLPSDRFSAERTGGSVSTLTIQRTQQEDSAVYLCASTRWGDEQYFGPGTRLTVT.